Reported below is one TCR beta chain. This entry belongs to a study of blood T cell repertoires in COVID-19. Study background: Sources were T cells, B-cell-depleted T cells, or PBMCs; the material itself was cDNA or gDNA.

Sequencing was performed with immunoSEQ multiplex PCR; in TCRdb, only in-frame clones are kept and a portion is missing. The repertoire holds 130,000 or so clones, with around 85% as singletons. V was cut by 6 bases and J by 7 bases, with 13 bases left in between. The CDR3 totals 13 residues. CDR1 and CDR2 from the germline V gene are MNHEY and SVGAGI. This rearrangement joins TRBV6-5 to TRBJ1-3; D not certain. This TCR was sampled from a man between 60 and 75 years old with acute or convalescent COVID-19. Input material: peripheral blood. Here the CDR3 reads CASSPITTNTIYF. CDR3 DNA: TGTGCCAGCAGCCCAATAACGACTAACACCATATATTTT.